This passage covers 24 T cell receptor beta chains from one sample sequenced in a study of T cell changes during pregnancy in multiple sclerosis. Produced via immunoSEQ multiplex PCR; TCRdb's table is partial and in-frame only. The sample holds around 56,000 clones, around nine tenths seen once. Sample: peripheral blood, taken in the first trimester of pregnancy. These TCRs come from a female donor in good health, enrolled as a control in a pregnancy study.

The chain couples TRBV19 to TRBJ1-6, with 7 bases identical to TRBD1. From germline, CDR1 is LNHDA and CDR2 SQIVND (reference sequence). The CDR3 covers 16 residues. Unmatched junction bases numbered 4, after V lost 0 bases and J lost 5 bases. CDR3 nucleotide sequence: TGTGCCAGTAGTATAGATGCGGGGACAGATAATTCACCCCTCCACTTT. This gives the protein CASSIDAGTDNSPLHF.

This sequence joins TRBV27 and TRBJ1-1; a possible D gene is TRBD1 (6 bases). The CDR3 spans 15 residues. The germline gives CDR1 MNHEY, CDR2 SMNVEV (reference sequence). The germline V and J ends were trimmed by 6 bases and 1 base, with 15 bases remaining between them. This CDR3 is CASRLQGSRNTEAFF. Written as DNA, the CDR3 is TGTGCCAGCAGACTCCAGGGGTCGCGGAACACTGAAGCTTTCTTT.

The chain has TRBV5-1 and TRBJ1-2, with TRBD1 matching 9 bases. Germline V gives CDR1 SGHRS, CDR2 YFSETQ. CDR3 length equals 13 residues. The ends lost 3 bases at V and 3 bases at J; junction bases unmatched: 0. The CDR3 sequence: CASSWDRDYGYTF. Written as DNA, the CDR3 is TGCGCCAGCAGCTGGGACAGGGACTATGGCTACACCTTC.

J is TRBJ1-1 and V is TRBV4-1; 7 bases match TRBD1. CDR1 is MGHRA and CDR2 is YSYEKL in the germline V gene. The CDR3 covers 17 residues. V shed 5 bases and J 4 bases; nucleotides not matched to a gene: 16. The CDR3 DNA reads TGCGCCAGCAGCTCGTCAGGGGGGCCAGGAGTAGGCACTGAAGCTTTCTTT. It encodes CASSSSGGPGVGTEAFF.

This chain connects TRBV7-2 to TRBJ2-3; maybe TRBD2 (6 bases). The V end lost 3 bases, the J end lost 10 bases, and 14 bases lay between the germline ends. The CDR3 length is 13 residues. Germline V lookup: CDR1 SGHTA, CDR2 FQGNSA. CDR3 region: CASSFSREYSQYF. As DNA, the CDR3 is TGTGCCAGCAGCTTTAGCCGGGAGTATTCGCAGTATTTT.

This rearrangement joins TRBV19 to TRBJ1-1, with 7 bases matching TRBD1. The CDR3 runs 15 residues. Trimming at V came to 4 bases and at J to 1 base, leaving 6 bases not matched to a gene. Germline CDR1 is LNHDA and CDR2 is SQIVND (reference sequence). In DNA form, the CDR3 reads TGTGCCAGTAGTAGTAAAAACAGGGGGAACACTGAAGCTTTCTTT. Protein: CASSSKNRGNTEAFF.

The chain combines TRBV11-3 with TRBJ2-5, with D unclear. Trimming shortened V by 1 base and J by 4 bases, and 7 bases separated the two germline ends. There are 13 residues in the CDR3. Germline V lookup: CDR1 SGHNT, CDR2 YENEEA. The CDR3 bases are TGTGCCAGCAGCTTAGGGAGTGGAGAGACCCAGTACTTC. Translation gives CASSLGSGETQYF.

CDR3 sequence (DNA): TGTGCCAGCAGTTCCCCTCGGTCTGGGGCCAACGTCCTGACTTTC. Translating gives CASSSPRSGANVLTF. The J gene is TRBJ2-6, the V gene TRBV6-5; D is undetermined. CDR3 length: 15 amino acids. Germline V gene data show CDR1 as MNHEY and CDR2 as SVGAGI. Trimming took 4 bases from V and 1 from J, leaving 8 bases between them.

V usage is TRBV4-2 and J usage is TRBJ2-2; unclear D gene. CDR3 length equals 15 residues. Per germline, CDR1 LGHNA and CDR2 YNFKEQ. Trimming shortened V by 1 base and J by 0 bases, and 6 bases separated the two germline ends. CDR3 sequence reads: CASSQGRANTGELFF. As DNA, the CDR3 is TGTGCCAGCAGCCAAGGAAGAGCGAACACCGGGGAGCTGTTTTTT.

CDR3 nucleotides: TGTGCCAGCAGCTTAGTACCGGGGACAGATACGCAGTATTTT. It specifies CASSLVPGTDTQYF. This chain joins TRBV7-9 and TRBJ2-3; the D gene is possibly TRBD2 (5 bases). The CDR3 consists of 14 residues. Germline V gene lookup returns CDR1 SEHNR and CDR2 FQNEAQ (reference sequence). V lost 1 base to trimming and J lost 3 bases, with 8 bases between them. Full variable domain (remainder filled in from reference TRBV7-9 and TRBJ2-3): DTGVSQNPRHKITKRGQNVTFRCDPISEHNRLYWYRQTLGQGPEFLTYFQNEAQLEKSRLLSDRFSAERPKGSFSTLEIQRTEQGDSAMYLCASSLVPGTDTQYFGPGTRLTVL.

V and J are TRBV10-2 and TRBJ1-1, with D hard to call. This CDR3 contains 13 residues. V was pared by 10 bases and J by 1 base, with 13 bases between. The germline gives CDR1 WSHSY, CDR2 SAAADI. CDR3 sequence: CATTNDANTEAFF. DNA for the CDR3: TGCGCCACCACAAACGATGCGAACACTGAAGCTTTCTTT.

The chain combines TRBV5-6 with TRBJ1-6; 9 bases are shared with TRBD1. The V gene's germline CDR1 is SGHDT and CDR2 YYEEEE. The CDR3 is made up of 14 amino acids. Trimming took 5 bases from V and 8 from J; bases not matched to a gene: 5. The CDR3 spells CASRRRTGDSPLHF. In DNA, the CDR3 is TGTGCCAGCAGACGACGGACAGGGGATTCACCCCTCCACTTT.

The V call is TRBV7-8, the J call TRBJ2-1; 10 bases are shared with TRBD1. The germline gives CDR1 SGHVS, CDR2 FQNEAQ. The CDR3 spans 14 residues. V shed 4 bases, J shed 7 bases, and the junction held 4 bases outside the gene matches. The CDR3 protein is CASSSPDRGNEQFF. The CDR3 DNA sequence: TGTGCCAGCAGCTCCCCGGACAGGGGGAATGAGCAGTTCTTC.

This chain uses TRBV7-2 with TRBJ1-2; TRBD1 matches 8 bases. The CDR3 consists of 14 residues. Trimming at V came to 7 bases and at J to 1 base, leaving 5 bases not matched to a gene. Germline V gene sequence: CDR1 SGHTA, CDR2 FQGNSA. CDR3 sequence reads: CASTTTGDNYGYTF. DNA for the CDR3: TGTGCCAGCACCACGACAGGGGATAACTATGGCTACACCTTC. The variable domain in full, with the rest retrieved from reference TRBV7-2 and TRBJ1-2, is GAGVSQSPSNKVTEKGKDVELRCDPISGHTALYWYRQSLGQGLEFLIYFQGNSAPDKSGLPSDRFSAERTGGSVSTLTIQRTQQEDSAVYLCASTTTGDNYGYTFGSGTRLTVV.

This clone was seen just once. The J gene is TRBJ2-5, the V gene TRBV10-1; 7 positions agree with TRBD1. CDR1 WNHNN and CDR2 SYGVQD come from the germline V gene (reference sequence). Germline trimming cut 3 bases from V and 1 base from J; bases unmatched to any gene: 2. This CDR3 is 14 amino acids long. The CDR3 DNA reads as TGCGCCAGCAGTGACGGGGACAGCCAAGAGACCCAGTACTTC. Translated, it gives CASSDGDSQETQYF.

This chain joins TRBV6-6 and TRBJ1-2; D is ambiguous. The CDR3 has 13 amino acids. Between the trimmed V and J ends, which lost 4 bases and 5 bases, there was a span of 11 bases. Germline lookup yields CDR1 MNHNY and CDR2 SVGAGI (reference sequence). The CDR3 loop reads CASSFGGEYGYTF. CDR3 DNA: TGTGCCAGCAGTTTCGGCGGAGAATATGGCTACACCTTC.

J is TRBJ2-1 and V is TRBV15, with 8 nucleotides matching TRBD2. Germline trimming cut 0 bases from V and 6 bases from J; bases unmatched to any gene: 7. Germline CDR1 and CDR2: LNHNV and YYDKDF (reference sequence). There are 16 residues in the CDR3. DNA of the CDR3: TGTGCCACCAGCAGAGATAGGAGCGGGGGCTCCAATGAGCAGTTCTTC. Residues: CATSRDRSGGSNEQFF.

The rearrangement uses TRBV9 and TRBJ1-3; a possible D gene is TRBD1 (5 bases). In germline, CDR1 is SGDLS, CDR2 YYNGEE. Trimming left V 0 bases short and J 3 bases short, with 13 bases between. CDR3 length: 16 residues. The CDR3, as DNA: TGTGCCAGCAGCGTAGGAACAGGCCTGGGTGGAAACACCATATATTTT. The encoded protein is CASSVGTGLGGNTIYF.

J is TRBJ2-1 and V is TRBV5-6; TRBD1 aligns across 7 bases. This CDR3 comprises 13 residues. Trimming cost V 2 bases and J 10 bases; bases outside gene matches: 6. Germline V gives CDR1 SGHDT, CDR2 YYEEEE. The CDR3, as DNA: TGTGCCAGCAGCTTCGGACAGGTTAGAGAGCAGTTCTTC. It translates to CASSFGQVREQFF.

V and J are TRBV18 and TRBJ2-7, with D possibly being TRBD1 (5 bases). Germline CDR1 reads KGHSH; CDR2 reads LQKENI. There are 12 residues in the CDR3. V shed 9 bases and J shed 5 bases, with 14 bases lying between them. CDR3: CASTPGRHEQYF. The CDR3 nucleotides read TGTGCCAGTACCCCAGGGCGCCACGAGCAGTACTTC.

The rearrangement links TRBV18 to TRBJ2-1, with TRBD2 identical over 12 bases. CDR3 size: 17 residues. Germline CDR1 KGHSH, CDR2 LQKENI. Trimming at V came to 3 bases and at J to 9 bases, leaving 12 bases not matched to a gene. CDR3 residues: CASSPGLAGTGGSEQFF. The CDR3, as DNA: TGTGCCAGCTCACCCGGACTAGCGGGAACGGGGGGGAGTGAGCAGTTCTTC.

This clone was counted a single time. The chain links TRBV7-9 to TRBJ2-7, with 13 bases matching TRBD2. Looked up from germline, CDR1 is SEHNR and CDR2 is FQNEAQ (reference sequence). CDR3 size: 17 residues. V lost 5 bases and J lost 12; bases outside the gene matches: 19. The CDR3, as DNA: TGTGCCAGCAGCCTGGCCGGGGTGGGACTAGCGGGATTTTTTGTGTACTTC. This sequence encodes CASSLAGVGLAGFFVYF.

The chain has TRBV14 and TRBJ1-2; TRBD1 matches 8 bases. The germline V gene has CDR1 SGHDN and CDR2 FVKESK. This CDR3 has 16 amino acids. Trimming took 0 bases from V and 6 from J; bases not matched to a gene: 9. The DNA of the CDR3 is TGTGCCAGCAGCCAAGACAGGGGCAGGGGGCTCGATGGCTACACCTTC. Its protein product is CASSQDRGRGLDGYTF.

The chain links TRBV28 to TRBJ2-7; TRBD2 agrees at 8 bases. V shed 7 bases and J 6 bases; nucleotides not matched to a gene: 8. Germline loops: CDR1 MDHEN, CDR2 SYDVKM. The CDR3 is 13 amino acids. The CDR3 protein is CASTKGLVGEQYF. The CDR3 DNA reads as TGTGCCAGCACCAAGGGACTAGTTGGCGAGCAGTACTTC.